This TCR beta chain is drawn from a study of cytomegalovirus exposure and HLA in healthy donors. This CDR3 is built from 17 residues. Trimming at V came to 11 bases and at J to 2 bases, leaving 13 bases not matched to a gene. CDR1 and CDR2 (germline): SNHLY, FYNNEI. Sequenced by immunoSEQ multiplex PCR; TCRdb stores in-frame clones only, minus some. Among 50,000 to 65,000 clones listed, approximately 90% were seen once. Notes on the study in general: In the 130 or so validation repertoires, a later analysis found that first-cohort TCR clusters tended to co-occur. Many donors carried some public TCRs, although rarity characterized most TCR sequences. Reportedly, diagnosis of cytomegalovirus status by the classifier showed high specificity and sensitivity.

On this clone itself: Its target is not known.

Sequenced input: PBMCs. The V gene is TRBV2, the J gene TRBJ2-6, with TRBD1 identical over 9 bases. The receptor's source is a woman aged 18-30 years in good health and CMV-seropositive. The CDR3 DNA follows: TGTGCCGGTAGCCGGGACAGGGTCTCTCCTGGGGCCAACGTCCTGACTTTC. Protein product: CAGSRDRVSPGANVLTF.